What follows are 32 T cell receptor beta chains derived from one specimen sequenced in a study of regulatory T cells in long-lasting Graves disease (dated by TCRdb to the early 2020s). Library preparation used multiplex PCR. The reads were generated on an Illumina HiSeq 4000. TCR beta libraries were built with iRepertoire HTBI primers and Arm-PCR amplification of CDR3 regions. Using fastp trimming at Q25 and MiXCR clonotype assembly, TCRdb reanalyzed the public sequencing data and kept in-frame beta chains. Each entry merges the rows of one CDR3 protein and shows their most common DNA and genes. The sample yields approximately 290,000 distinct CDR3 sequences; 20% to 25% were counted once. The ten largest make up roughly three fifths of the sample. The time point label, read with the paper, signifies: persistent/refractory GD, antithyroid drugs over 5 years with positive TRAb. For both TCR sequencing and RNA sequencing, RNA was extracted from PBMCs in TRIzol.

The sequences come from peripheral blood mononuclear cells (PBMCs), collected when the disease was refractory, from a patient treated with antithyroid drugs. The source of these receptors is a female donor with Graves disease.

V usage is TRBV7-3 and J usage is TRBJ2-5; the match to TRBD1 covers 8 bases. The closer fit of TRBJ2-7 to the DNA end suggests the J call may be wrong. This CDR3 comprises 15 residues. CDR1 SGHTA and CDR2 FQGTGA come from the germline V gene. The CDR3 here is CASSRDRGLPYEQYF. The DNA for the CDR3 is TGTGCCAGCAGCCGCGACAGGGGTTTACCCTACGAGCAGTACTTC.

This rearrangement joins TRBV7-9 to TRBJ2-1, with 11 bases lining up with TRBD2. V was pared by 4 bases and J by 8 bases, with 7 bases of the junction left unmatched. The V gene's germline CDR1 is SEHNR and CDR2 FQNEAQ (reference sequence). This CDR3 region has 15 residues. The CDR3 reads CASSSGLAVRDEQFF. The CDR3, as DNA: TGTGCCAGCAGCTCGGGACTAGCGGTAAGGGATGAGCAGTTCTTC.

In its sample, this clonotype was seen many times. The chain links TRBV6-1 to TRBJ1-1; D may be TRBD1 (5 bases). V gave up 4 bases and J gave up 4 bases, with 13 bases separating them. The CDR3 consists of 14 residues. Per the germline V gene, CDR1 is MNHNS and CDR2 is SASEGT. Written as DNA, the CDR3 is TGTGCCAGCAGTGCAAGCACAGGCCTCACTGAAGCTTTCTTT. It is translated as CASSASTGLTEAFF.

The sample holds many counts of this clonotype. The chain employs TRBV5-5 and TRBJ1-1; D uncertain. The CDR3 spans 13 residues. Trimming stripped 2 bases from V and 4 bases from J, with 9 bases between. Germline CDR1 reads SGHKS; CDR2 reads YYEKEE (reference sequence). The CDR3 DNA reads TGTGCCAGCAGCTTTAGAGTCCTCACTGAAGCTTTCTTT. Residues: CASSFRVLTEAFF.

Of note for this clonotype: A read error is possible here, since a much larger clone lies one base away. The chain links TRBV6-2 or TRBV6-3 to TRBJ1-2; the D is unclear. The V gene lost 6 bases and the J gene lost 0 bases, with 11 bases spanning the gap. The length of the CDR3 is 14 residues. Germline assignment: CDR1 MNHEY and CDR2 SVGEGT. The CDR3 spells CASRRRATNYGYTF. The DNA for the CDR3 is TGTGCCAGCAGGAGACGGGCAACTAACTATGGCTACACCTTC.

There are a few counts of this clonotype. V gene TRBV7-9 combines with J gene TRBJ1-1; 9 nucleotides match TRBD1. The CDR3 has 14 residues. Germline lookup yields CDR1 SEHNR and CDR2 FQNEAQ (reference sequence). V lost 5 bases to trimming and J lost 6 bases; unmatched junction nucleotides: 7. CDR3 nucleotide sequence: TGTGCCAGCAGCCACCGGGACAGGGTGCCTGAAGCTTTCTTT. This gives the protein CASSHRDRVPEAFF.

CDR3 loop: CSVARLAGGYEQYF. CDR3 DNA: TGCAGCGTCGCCCGACTAGCGGGAGGCTACGAGCAGTACTTC. The chain is built from TRBV29-1 and TRBJ2-7, with 13 positions matching TRBD2. V shed 6 bases and J 3 bases; nucleotides not matched to a gene: 5. Germline assignment: CDR1 SQVTM and CDR2 ANQGSEA. CDR3 length: 14 amino acids.

The gene calls are TRBV18 and TRBJ2-6, with D perhaps matching TRBD1 (6 bases). Germline loops: CDR1 KGHSH, CDR2 LQKENI. This CDR3 contains 16 residues. Trimming took 5 bases from V and 0 from J, leaving 11 bases between them. DNA for the CDR3: TGTGCCAGCTCAGCGCAACAGGGCTCTGGGGCCAACGTCCTGACTTTC. This gives the protein CASSAQQGSGANVLTF. Using reference TRBV18 and TRBJ2-6 for the parts outside the CDR3, the full variable domain is NAGVMQNPRHLVRRRGQEARLRCSPMKGHSHVYWYRQLPEEGLKFMVYLQKENIIDESGMPKERFSAEFPKEGPSILRIQQVVRGDSAAYFCASSAQQGSGANVLTFGAGSRLTVL.

Points on this clonotype: This CDR3 is missing its conserved last phenylalanine or tryptophan, likely due to a read error. This sequence joins TRBV7-8 and TRBJ2-7; D remains ambiguous. The CDR3 has 14 residues. The germline gives CDR1 SGHVS, CDR2 FQNEAQ. Deletions cut 4 bases from V and 0 bases from J, with 10 bases between. The CDR3 loop is CASSYARSSYEQYL. As DNA, the CDR3 is TGTGCCAGCAGCTACGCTAGGAGCTCCTACGAGCAGTACCTC.

The V and J genes are TRBV29-1 and TRBJ2-2, with 11 bases identical to TRBD2. Trimming cost V 3 bases and J 4 bases; bases outside gene matches: 13. The CDR3 is made up of 18 amino acids. In germline, CDR1 is SQVTM, CDR2 ANQGSEA. The CDR3 bases are TGCAGCGTTGACAGGGGGATCGGGACTAGCGGTGGCACCGGGGAGCTGTTTTTT. It encodes CSVDRGIGTSGGTGELFF.

A remark on this clonotype: The likely explanation is a read error, given a far larger clone one base away. V and J are TRBV7-8 and TRBJ2-5; tentative D call: TRBD2 (5 bases). Gene TRBJ2-7 matches the end of the DNA better, so the J call may be wrong. There are 14 residues in the CDR3. The germline CDR1 and CDR2 sequences are SGHVS and FQNEAQ. Here the CDR3 reads CASSLAGSPGEQYF. CDR3 in DNA: TGTGCCAGCAGCTTAGCTGGGAGTCCAGGCGAGCAGTACTTC.

This clonotype came up once. The chain joins TRBV29-1 to TRBJ2-7; D not certain. CDR3 length: 11 residues. The germline gives CDR1 SQVTM, CDR2 ANQGSEA. Trimming stripped 1 base from V and 3 bases from J, with 4 bases between. CDR3 nucleotides: TGCAGCGTTGAAGTGGGCTACGAGCAGTACTTC. This sequence encodes CSVEVGYEQYF.

This clonotype was seen at least ten times. V is TRBV28 and J is TRBJ2-7, with D perhaps given as TRBD1 or TRBD2 (5 bases each). CDR1 is MDHEN and CDR2 is SYDVKM in the germline V gene. The ends were cut back, 6 bases at V and 0 bases at J, with 12 bases in the middle. The CDR3 is 14 residues long. The CDR3 loop reads CASRSGAFSYEQYF. The CDR3 DNA follows: TGTGCCAGCAGGTCCGGGGCCTTCTCCTACGAGCAGTACTTC.

The chain joins TRBV29-1 to TRBJ2-1; 11 positions agree with TRBD2. This CDR3 is 14 amino acids long. Germline trimming cut 5 bases from V and 7 bases from J; bases unmatched to any gene: 7. Germline V lookup: CDR1 SQVTM, CDR2 ANQGSEA. In nucleotides, the CDR3 is TGCAGCGTTACCGGGACTAGCGGAAAAAATGAGCAGTTCTTC. This sequence encodes CSVTGTSGKNEQFF.

The table lists this clonotype with many counts. V is TRBV28 and J is TRBJ2-7; D might be TRBD1 (7 bases). Germline V gene sequence: CDR1 MDHEN, CDR2 SYDVKM. CDR3 length equals 18 residues. Trimming removed 6 bases from V and 2 bases from J, with 26 bases in between. CDR3 DNA sequence: TGTGCCAGCAGCGGGGGCTTGGTAGGGACAGTTACCACCTACGAGCAGTACTTC. Translation: CASSGGLVGTVTTYEQYF.

The J gene is TRBJ1-5, the V gene TRBV19, with D unresolved. The CDR3 is 15 residues long. CDR1 and CDR2 (germline): LNHDA, SQIVND (reference sequence). V shed 2 bases and J shed 5 bases, with 13 bases lying between them. The CDR3 bases are TGTGCCAGTAGTATATCCCCCGGACCCTATCAGCCCCAGCATTTT. Encoded protein: CASSISPGPYQPQHF.

V and J are TRBV3-1 and TRBJ1-1; D is unclear. In germline, CDR1 is LGHDT, CDR2 YNNKEL (reference sequence). This CDR3 has 12 residues. The V gene lost 3 bases and the J gene lost 5 bases, with 7 bases spanning the gap. This CDR3 reads CASSQGWTEAFF. DNA for the CDR3: TGTGCCAGCAGCCAGGGGTGGACTGAAGCTTTCTTT.

The chain recombines TRBV12-3 or TRBV12-4 with TRBJ2-2; 8 bases are shared with TRBD1. This CDR3 has 15 amino acids. J lost 3 bases, V lost 8 bases, and 8 bases had no gene match. The CDR3 nucleotides are TGTGCCAGCGCTTACAGGGGGTGGTACACCGGGGAGCTGTTTTTT. As protein: CASAYRGWYTGELFF.

This clonotype has more than one count but fewer than ten. This rearrangement joins TRBV7-9 to TRBJ2-2; no reliable D call. There are 11 residues in the CDR3. V was trimmed by 7 bases and J by 7 bases, leaving 7 bases between them. CDR1 and CDR2 (germline): SEHNR, FQNEAQ (reference sequence). The DNA for the CDR3 is TGTGCCAGCATTTTAGGCGGGGAGCTGTTTTTT. Its protein is CASILGGELFF.

A word on this clonotype: It differs at one base from a far larger clone, so likely a read error. This sequence joins TRBV7-2 and TRBJ1-2, with D unresolved. Deletions cut 6 bases from V and 8 bases from J, with 16 bases between. This CDR3 has 13 amino acids. CDR1 is SGHTA, CDR2 FQGNSA, per germline. Written as DNA, the CDR3 is TGTGCCAGCAGTGGAGAGAGGAATGAAGGCTACACCTTC. This encodes CASSGERNEGYTF.

This clonotype has more than one count but fewer than ten. The chain uses TRBV7-9 and TRBJ2-7; D call uncertain. V dropped 5 bases and J dropped 5 bases, with 13 bases sitting between them. The CDR3 spans 13 residues. The germline V gene encodes CDR1 SEHNR and CDR2 FQNEAQ (reference sequence). CDR3 DNA sequence: TGTGCCAGCAGCCTCCCCGCGTCGGACGAGCAGTACTTC. Encoded protein: CASSLPASDEQYF.

V is TRBV10-2 and J is TRBJ2-7; D uncertain. The V end was cut by 4 bases, the J end by 6 bases, with 13 bases between. CDR1 is WSHSY and CDR2 is SAAADI in the germline V gene. The CDR3 runs 13 residues. Here the CDR3 DNA reads TGCGCCAGCAGTGTAGGGTCAGCTTCCGAGCAGTACTTC. As protein: CASSVGSASEQYF.

The rearrangement joins TRBV18 to TRBJ2-1; D is possibly TRBD1 or TRBD2 (5 bases each). V lost 2 bases and J lost 5, with 10 bases in between. The CDR3 has 14 residues. Germline V gene sequence: CDR1 KGHSH, CDR2 LQKENI. CDR3 sequence reads: CASSPVQGDNEQFF. CDR3 nucleotide sequence: TGTGCCAGCTCACCAGTTCAGGGAGACAATGAGCAGTTCTTC.

As for this clonotype: This may stem from a read error, because a much larger clone lies one nucleotide away. The chain joins TRBV12-3 or TRBV12-4 to TRBJ1-2; D gene uncertain. The CDR3 is 12 amino acids. V lost 8 bases and J 4 bases, leaving 11 bases between the germline ends. The CDR3 here is CASGPDRYGYTF. The CDR3 coding sequence is TGTGCCAGCGGTCCCGACCGCTATGGCTACACCTTC.

Many counts were recorded for this clonotype. This chain connects TRBV5-1 to TRBJ2-2; 8 bases match TRBD1. The CDR3 is 14 residues long. Per the germline V gene, CDR1 is SGHRS and CDR2 is YFSETQ. V lost 6 bases to trimming and J lost 1 base; unmatched junction nucleotides: 2. CDR3: CASKGTGNTGELFF. CDR3 DNA: TGCGCCAGCAAAGGGACAGGGAACACCGGGGAGCTGTTTTTT.

The chain links TRBV7-9 to TRBJ2-7, with D hard to call. Between the trimmed V and J ends, which lost 6 bases and 2 bases, there was a span of 14 bases. Germline V CDR1 and CDR2: SEHNR, FQNEAQ (reference sequence). This CDR3 region has 14 residues. The CDR3 reads CASSTETGPYEQYF. For the CDR3, the DNA is TGTGCCAGCAGTACAGAGACGGGTCCCTACGAGCAGTACTTC.

This clonotype was observed a handful of times. The CDR3 reads CASSMQGIGELFF. In DNA, the CDR3 is TGTGCCAGTAGTATGCAGGGTATCGGGGAGCTGTTTTTT. The V call is TRBV19, the J call TRBJ2-2, with D possibly TRBD1 on 5 matching bases. V lost 3 bases and J lost 7, with 9 bases in between. Germline CDR1 is LNHDA and CDR2 is SQIVND (reference sequence). The CDR3 contains 13 residues. Complete variable domain (other parts from reference TRBV19 and TRBJ2-2): DGGITQSPKYLFRKEGQNVTLSCEQNLNHDAMYWYRQDPGQGLRLIYYSQIVNDFQKGDIAEGYSVSREKKESFPLTVTSAQKNPTAFYLCASSMQGIGELFFGEGSRLTVL.

V usage is TRBV6-5 and J usage is TRBJ2-7; no clear D. The CDR3 length is 13 residues. The V end lost 0 bases, the J end lost 5 bases, and 8 bases lay between the germline ends. CDR1 is MNHEY, CDR2 SVGAGI, per germline. CDR3 coding DNA: TGTGCCAGCAGTTACTCTTCGGCGAACGAGCAGTACTTC. It encodes CASSYSSANEQYF.

This clonotype has ten or more counts. The V call is TRBV7-6, the J call TRBJ2-7; D gene ambiguous. This CDR3 comprises 16 residues. The germline gives CDR1 SGHVS, CDR2 FNYEAQ. The V and J ends lost 1 base and 0 bases respectively, with 13 bases between them. The CDR3, as DNA: TGTGCCAGCAGCTTAGTTACAGCGCCGAGCTCCTACGAGCAGTACTTC. It is translated as CASSLVTAPSSYEQYF.

There are many counts of this clonotype. The rearrangement uses TRBV12-3 or TRBV12-4 and TRBJ2-7, with a tentative D call TRBD2 (6 bases). Deletions cut 8 bases from V and 2 bases from J, with 10 bases between. The CDR3 consists of 12 residues. The CDR3 coding sequence is TGTGCCAGCGAGGGCGGGACCTACGAGCAGTACTTC. Translating gives CASEGGTYEQYF.

This clonotype was recorded many times. The V and J genes are TRBV20-1 and TRBJ2-7; D gene ambiguous. The V gene's germline CDR1 is DFQATT and CDR2 SNEGSKA (reference sequence). This CDR3 has 13 residues. V gave up 6 bases and J gave up 1 base, with 13 bases separating them. In DNA, the CDR3 is TGCAGTGCCGACGGTGGCAGGTCCTACGAGCAGTACTTC. Amino acids: CSADGGRSYEQYF.

This CDR3 is CASSPLAEQETQYF. The CDR3, as DNA: TGTGCCAGCAGTCCGCTAGCGGAACAAGAGACCCAGTACTTC. The genes are TRBV28 and TRBJ2-5; TRBD2 matches at 7 bases. V was pared by 5 bases and J by 2 bases, with 5 bases of the junction left unmatched. CDR1 is MDHEN and CDR2 is SYDVKM in the germline V gene. The CDR3 loop spans 14 amino acids.